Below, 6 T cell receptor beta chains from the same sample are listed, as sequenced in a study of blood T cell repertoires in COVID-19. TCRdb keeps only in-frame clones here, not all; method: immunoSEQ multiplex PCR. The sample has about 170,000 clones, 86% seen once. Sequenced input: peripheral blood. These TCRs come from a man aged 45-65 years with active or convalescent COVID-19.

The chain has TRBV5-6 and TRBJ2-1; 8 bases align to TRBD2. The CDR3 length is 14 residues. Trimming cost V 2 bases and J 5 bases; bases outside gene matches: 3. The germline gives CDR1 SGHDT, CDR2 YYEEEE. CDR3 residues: CASSFTSGNNEQFF. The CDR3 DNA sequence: TGTGCCAGCAGCTTTACTAGCGGCAACAATGAGCAGTTCTTC. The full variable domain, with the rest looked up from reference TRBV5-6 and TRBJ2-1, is DAGVTQSPTHLIKTRGQQVTLRCSPKSGHDTVSWYQQALGQGPQFIFQYYEEEERQRGNFPDRFSGHQFPNYSSELNVNALLLGDSALYLCASSFTSGNNEQFFGPGTRLTVL.

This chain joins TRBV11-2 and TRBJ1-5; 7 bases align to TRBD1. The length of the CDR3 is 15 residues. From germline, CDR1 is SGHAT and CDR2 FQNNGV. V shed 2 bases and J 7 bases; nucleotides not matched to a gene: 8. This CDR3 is CASSLNGQVGQPQHF. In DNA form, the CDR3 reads TGTGCCAGCAGCTTAAACGGACAGGTCGGACAGCCCCAGCATTTT.

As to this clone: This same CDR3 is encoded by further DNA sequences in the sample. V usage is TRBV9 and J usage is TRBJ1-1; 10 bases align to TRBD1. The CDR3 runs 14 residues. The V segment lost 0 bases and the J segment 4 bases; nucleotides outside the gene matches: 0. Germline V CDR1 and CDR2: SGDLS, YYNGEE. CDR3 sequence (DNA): TGTGCCAGCAGCGTAGGGACAGGGGGCACTGAAGCTTTCTTT. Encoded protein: CASSVGTGGTEAFF.

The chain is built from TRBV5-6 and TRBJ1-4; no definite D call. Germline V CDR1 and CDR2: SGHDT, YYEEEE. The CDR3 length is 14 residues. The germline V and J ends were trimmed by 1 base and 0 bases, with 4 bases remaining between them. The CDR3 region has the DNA TGTGCCAGCAGCTTGCCGGCAACTAATGAAAAACTGTTTTTT. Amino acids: CASSLPATNEKLFF.

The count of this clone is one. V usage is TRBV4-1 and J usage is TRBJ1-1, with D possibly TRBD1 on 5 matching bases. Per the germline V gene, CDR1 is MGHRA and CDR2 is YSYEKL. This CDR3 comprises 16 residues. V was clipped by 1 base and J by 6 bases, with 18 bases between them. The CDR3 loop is CASSQAFGRTTSEAFF. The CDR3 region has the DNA TGCGCCAGCAGCCAAGCATTTGGACGGACAACATCTGAAGCTTTCTTT.

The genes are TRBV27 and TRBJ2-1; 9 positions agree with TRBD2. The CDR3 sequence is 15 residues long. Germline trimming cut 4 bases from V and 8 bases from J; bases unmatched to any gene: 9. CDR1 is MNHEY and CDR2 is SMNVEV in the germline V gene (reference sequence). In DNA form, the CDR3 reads TGTGCCAGCAGTTCCCCGGGCGGGAGGGCTCATGAGCAGTTCTTC. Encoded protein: CASSSPGGRAHEQFF.